A single sample gave rise to the 23 T cell receptor beta chains below, sequenced in a study of shared clonotypes between healthy human individuals (TCRdb year 2020). Library method: the immunoSEQ multiplex PCR assay. Held by TCRdb, this immuneACCESS table contains in-frame sequences only and omits some clones. Under half of the omission traces to an unresolved V gene where checked; the cause of the rest is unknown. In all, the sample holds 2 million to 3 million clones, and roughly 93% of those were seen once. The ten largest clones add up to around 0.37% of the sample. Sequenced input: naive CD4+ T cells from PBMCs. In the paper's terms, the cell subset or site label means: CD45RA+ positively selected. The receptors here all came from a young man in good health. Some clones in this sample may be carry-over from other donors' samples.

This rearrangement joins TRBV30 to TRBJ2-7; no reliable D call. From germline, CDR1 is GTSNPN and CDR2 SVGIG (reference sequence). CDR3 length equals 13 residues. V was cut by 2 bases and J by 3 bases, with 11 bases left in between. CDR3: CAWSYPPVYEQYF. In nucleotides, the CDR3 is TGTGCCTGGAGTTACCCGCCCGTCTACGAGCAGTACTTC.

This clone has only a few counts. The rearrangement links TRBV25-1 to TRBJ1-1, with TRBD1 as a possible D gene (6 bases). Trimming took off 6 bases at V and 8 bases at J, with 19 bases between the two ends. The CDR3 loop spans 14 amino acids. Germline CDR1 is MGHDK and CDR2 is SYGVNS. CDR3 sequence reads: CASSQPYPGTEAFF. CDR3 nucleotide sequence: TGTGCCAGCAGCCAACCTTACCCCGGGACAGAAGCTTTCTTT.

V and J are TRBV28 and TRBJ2-2; 7 bases match TRBD1. CDR3 size: 15 residues. CDR1 and CDR2 (germline): MDHEN, SYDVKM. The V and J ends lost 4 bases and 1 base, in that order; junction bases with no gene match: 3. Here the CDR3 DNA reads TGTGCCAGCAGTTCTCGACAGGGGAACACCGGGGAGCTGTTTTTT. It encodes CASSSRQGNTGELFF.

This chain's CDR3 is CASSLGRLGQAQETQYF. The DNA for the CDR3 is TGCGCCAGCAGCCTAGGCAGACTAGGCCAAGCCCAAGAGACCCAGTACTTC. The chain joins TRBV5-1 to TRBJ2-5; weak D call: TRBD2 (6 bases). Germline V gene data show CDR1 as SGHRS and CDR2 as YFSETQ. The CDR3 spans 17 residues. V was shortened by 4 bases and J by 1 base, with 20 bases between the two germline ends.

The chain carries TRBV7-2 and TRBJ2-7; TRBD2 agrees at 7 bases. V lost 5 bases to trimming and J lost 0 bases; unmatched junction nucleotides: 4. CDR3 length: 14 residues. Germline assignment: CDR1 SGHTA and CDR2 FQGNSA. CDR3 bases: TGTGCCAGCAGCCCAGGCGGGGGCTCCTACGAGCAGTACTTC. Amino acids: CASSPGGGSYEQYF.

This chain joins TRBV5-4 and TRBJ2-5; 9 bases are a match to TRBD1. V shed 4 bases and J 6 bases; nucleotides not matched to a gene: 13. This CDR3 is built from 16 residues. Germline V gives CDR1 SGHNT, CDR2 YYREEE (reference sequence). CDR3 region: CASSLFAGTGRQTQYF. The CDR3 nucleotides are TGTGCCAGCAGCCTATTCGCCGGGACAGGGAGGCAGACCCAGTACTTC.

The V and J genes are TRBV6-1 and TRBJ2-2, with a weak D call TRBD2 (5 bases). The ends were cut back, 7 bases at V and 5 bases at J, with 17 bases in the middle. CDR1 is MNHNS and CDR2 is SASEGT in the germline V gene. This CDR3 region has 15 residues. CDR3 sequence: CASTHPAGDTGELFF. CDR3 DNA: TGTGCCAGCACCCATCCGGCGGGTGATACCGGGGAGCTGTTTTTT.

This clone was detected once. The chain couples TRBV21-1 to TRBJ2-2; TRBD1 is the table's D call and was not checked against the DNA. TRBV21-1 is listed as a pseudogene. The CDR3 covers 18 residues. The CDR3 DNA is TGTGCCAGCAGCACATATCTCCGGGACAGGGGGTCCACCGGGGAGCTGTTTTTT. Translated: CASSTYLRDRGSTGELFF.

The rearrangement links TRBV5-1 to TRBJ2-5; no firm D call. Germline CDR1 is SGHRS and CDR2 is YFSETQ. This CDR3 comprises 12 residues. The germline V and J ends were trimmed by 2 bases and 5 bases, with 7 bases remaining between them. CDR3 coding DNA: TGCGCCAGCAGCTTCAGTTGGGAGACCCAGTACTTC. Translated, it gives CASSFSWETQYF.

The rearrangement uses TRBV9 and TRBJ2-1, with a possible D match to TRBD2 (5 bases). CDR1 is SGDLS, CDR2 YYNGEE, per germline. The V and J ends lost 0 bases and 5 bases respectively, with 12 bases between them. The CDR3 covers 15 residues. CDR3 coding DNA: TGTGCCAGCAGCGTAGGAGGGAGAGCGGACAATGAGCAGTTCTTC. Residues: CASSVGGRADNEQFF.

V gene TRBV2 combines with J gene TRBJ1-1; D uncertain. V shed 8 bases and J shed 6 bases, with 22 bases lying between them. The germline V gene has CDR1 SNHLY and CDR2 FYNNEI. The length of the CDR3 is 15 residues. The chain's CDR3 is CASGPSGYPNPEAFF. Written as DNA, the CDR3 is TGTGCCAGCGGACCATCAGGCTATCCGAATCCTGAAGCTTTCTTT.

The chain couples TRBV7-9 to TRBJ2-7; the D gene is possibly TRBD2 (5 bases). Trimming left V 5 bases short and J 2 bases short, with 13 bases between. This CDR3 spans 14 amino acids. The germline gives CDR1 SEHNR, CDR2 FQNEAQ (reference sequence). The CDR3 bases are TGTGCCAGCAGCGTGGACTCAAAGGCCTACGAGCAGTACTTC. Protein: CASSVDSKAYEQYF.

The chain couples TRBV28 to TRBJ2-7, with TRBD2 matching 9 bases. Per germline, CDR1 MDHEN and CDR2 SYDVKM. Trimming at V came to 2 bases and at J to 1 base, leaving 15 bases not matched to a gene. This CDR3 is 19 amino acids long. The CDR3 DNA reads TGTGCCAGCAGTTTAGAACAGGCGGCTAGCGGGAAACGATCCTACGAGCAGTACTTC. Translation gives CASSLEQAASGKRSYEQYF. The full variable domain, completed using reference TRBV28 and TRBJ2-7, is DVKVTQSSRYLVKRTGEKVFLECVQDMDHENMFWYRQDPGLGLRLIYFSYDVKMKEKGDIPEGYSVSREKKERFSLILESASTNQTSMYLCASSLEQAASGKRSYEQYFGPGTRLTVT.

This chain uses TRBV12-5 with TRBJ2-2; D perhaps matches TRBD2 (6 bases). The CDR3 consists of 14 residues. CDR1 LGHNT and CDR2 FRNRAP come from the germline V gene. Trimming removed 2 bases at V and 4 bases at J, with 8 bases between. CDR3 DNA: TGTGCTAGTGGTTTGTCCGGGGGCACCGGGGAGCTGTTTTTT. It translates to CASGLSGGTGELFF.

This clone has only one observation. V usage is TRBV7-2 and J usage is TRBJ1-2; TRBD1 matches 7 bases. The V gene end was trimmed by 3 bases and the J gene end by 4 bases; junction bases not matched to a gene: 11. The CDR3 spans 16 residues. CDR1 is SGHTA and CDR2 is FQGNSA in the germline V gene. This CDR3 reads CASSFSWDRPSYGYTF. CDR3 bases: TGTGCCAGCAGCTTTAGCTGGGACAGACCCTCCTATGGCTACACCTTC.

The chain is built from TRBV10-3 and TRBJ2-7; perhaps TRBD2 as D (6 bases). Per germline, CDR1 ENHRY and CDR2 SYGVKD. This CDR3 comprises 15 residues. The V end was cut by 2 bases, the J end by 2 bases, with 13 bases between. CDR3 sequence (DNA): TGTGCCATCAGTGAGAGGAGGGGAACGGCCTACGAGCAGTACTTC. Translating it yields CAISERRGTAYEQYF.

In this sample, this clone turned up a few times. The J gene is TRBJ1-5, the V gene TRBV28; D may be TRBD1 (5 bases). The CDR3 is made up of 13 amino acids. Trimming stripped 8 bases from V and 6 bases from J, with 14 bases between. The germline CDR1 and CDR2 sequences are MDHEN and SYDVKM. The CDR3 DNA follows: TGTGCCAGCGATTGGGGTCAGGGTCAGCCCCAGCATTTT. Translation gives CASDWGQGQPQHF. Looking up the rest from reference TRBV28 and TRBJ1-5 gives the full variable domain: DVKVTQSSRYLVKRTGEKVFLECVQDMDHENMFWYRQDPGLGLRLIYFSYDVKMKEKGDIPEGYSVSREKKERFSLILESASTNQTSMYLCASDWGQGQPQHFGDGTRLSIL.

The chain couples TRBV6-1 to TRBJ1-1; unclear D gene. The CDR3 is made up of 16 amino acids. Germline V gene data show CDR1 as MNHNS and CDR2 as SASEGT. V gave up 4 bases and J gave up 1 base, with 16 bases separating them. The CDR3 DNA follows: TGTGCCAGCAGTGTAGCTCCTTGGTCCAAGAACACTGAAGCTTTCTTT. This sequence encodes CASSVAPWSKNTEAFF.

CDR3 nucleotides: TGTGCCAGGGACAGGGGGCTTAGTAATTCACCCCTCCACTTT. Translation gives CARDRGLSNSPLHF. The J gene is TRBJ1-6, the V gene TRBV13, with 11 bases fitting TRBD1. Germline V gene sequence: CDR1 PRHDT, CDR2 FYEKMQ (reference sequence). The ends lost 9 bases at V and 6 bases at J; junction bases unmatched: 4. There are 14 residues in the CDR3.

Comment on this clone: Other DNA sequences within the sample encode an identical CDR3. This chain links TRBV10-3 with TRBJ2-5; D remains ambiguous. The CDR3 sequence is 11 residues long. Germline CDR1 is ENHRY and CDR2 is SYGVKD. V lost 3 bases, J lost 4 bases, and 3 bases lay in between. This CDR3 is CAISDRETQYF. For the CDR3, the DNA is TGTGCCATCAGTGACCGAGAGACCCAGTACTTC.

The chain recombines TRBV2 with TRBJ2-7; 13 bases line up with TRBD2. Losses at the gene ends were 4 bases for V and 11 bases for J; bases not matched to a gene: 5. The CDR3 consists of 13 residues. The germline V gene encodes CDR1 SNHLY and CDR2 FYNNEI. CDR3 region: CASSVGLAGVKYF. The CDR3 nucleotides read TGTGCCAGCAGTGTTGGACTAGCGGGAGTCAAGTACTTC.

The chain combines TRBV5-1 with TRBJ2-1; 8 positions match TRBD2. Trimming removed 2 bases from V and 7 bases from J; junction bases left unmatched: 5. CDR3 size: 14 residues. Per the germline V gene, CDR1 is SGHRS and CDR2 is YFSETQ. The CDR3 loop reads CASSFGSGVNEQFF. The CDR3 DNA reads as TGCGCCAGCAGCTTTGGTAGCGGGGTGAATGAGCAGTTCTTC. Filled out from reference TRBV5-1 and TRBJ2-1, the complete variable domain reads KAGVTQTPRYLIKTRGQQVTLSCSPISGHRSVSWYQQTPGQGLQFLFEYFSETQRNKGNFPGRFSGRQFSNSRSEMNVSTLELGDSALYLCASSFGSGVNEQFFGPGTRLTVL.

V is TRBV5-1 and J is TRBJ2-7; either TRBD1 or TRBD2 may fit D (5 bases each). Germline-derived CDR1 and CDR2 are SGHRS and YFSETQ. V was clipped by 4 bases and J by 3 bases, with 8 bases between them. This CDR3 region has 12 residues. Here the CDR3 reads CASSGGGYEQYF. Here the CDR3 DNA reads TGCGCCAGCAGCGGTGGGGGCTACGAGCAGTACTTC.